The rows below give T cell receptor beta chains drawn from one sample of a study of T-cell memory formation after mild COVID-19. TCRdb redid the calling of the 5' RACE reads with MiXCR, one entry per CDR3 protein. This sample yields around 200,000 distinct CDR3 sequences, of which roughly a tenth are seen a single time; approximately 3% belongs to the top ten. Sequences were obtained from PBMCs or a T cell subset sorted from them (not recorded which). The receptor source for this set is a man between 18 and 35 years old who had mild COVID-19 (a few samples of this study predate the infection). Cell type and time point are not known. CDR3s include the opening cysteine and the closing phenylalanine or tryptophan. The D gene is left open where the match is weak. Size is stated for part of the rows, as once, few or many counts, or as a class when the clone is expanded.

CDR3nt | CDR3aa | j_gene | abundance | v_gene | d_gene
TGTGCCAGCAGCCTCGGGACGGGCGAGCAGTACTTC | CASSLGTGEQYF | TRBJ2-7 | . | TRBV12-3/TRBV12-4 | .
TGCAGTGCTAGAGAGCCCGGGACACCCCGCGGGGCCCAGTACTTC | CSAREPGTPRGAQYF | TRBJ2-5 | . | TRBV20-1 | .
TGCGCCAGCAGCCACCGGAGGGGGCCGGGGTCCCTACAAGAGACCCAGTACTTC | CASSHRRGPGSLQETQYF | TRBJ2-5 | . | TRBV5-1 | .
TGTGCCAGCAGTGAAAGACGGAGCAATCAGCCCCAGCATTTT | CASSERRSNQPQHF | TRBJ1-5 | few | TRBV2 | .
TGTGCCAGCAGCTCCAGTAGGGGGGGAAATGGCTACACCTTC | CASSSSRGGNGYTF | TRBJ1-2 | few | TRBV7-8 | .
TGCAGTGCGGGGGGGCCGGGTGAGCAGTTCTTC | CSAGGPGEQFF | TRBJ2-1 | few | TRBV20-1 | .
TGTGCCAGCAGGTGGGACAGGGTATCGGGGGTAGGGACGAGGGAGCAGTTCTTC | CASRWDRVSGVGTREQFF | TRBJ2-1 | . | TRBV7-2 | TRBD1
TGTGCCAGCAGCCTGACAGGGCGTTACGAGCAGTACTTC | CASSLTGRYEQYF | TRBJ2-7 | few | TRBV2 | TRBD1
TGTGCCAGCAGCTTATTTGGGGGTACCCAAGAGACCCAGTACTTC | CASSLFGGTQETQYF | TRBJ2-5 | . | TRBV11-3 | .
TGTGCCACCAGCAGAGGGGACAGCATTTCCTACGAGCAGTACTTC | CATSRGDSISYEQYF | TRBJ2-7 | few | TRBV15 | TRBD1
TGCGCCAGCAGCTCAGTTCTGGGGGGCGCGGAGACCCAGTACTTC | CASSSVLGGAETQYF | TRBJ2-5 | few | TRBV5-1 | .
TGTGCCAGCAGTTACAACGACCTGGACATCAATCAGCCCCAGCATTTT | CASSYNDLDINQPQHF | TRBJ1-5 | few | TRBV6-6 | .
TGTGCCAGCAGTTACTCGGGGGGTCAGGATGAAAAACTGTTTTTT | CASSYSGGQDEKLFF | TRBJ1-4 | . | TRBV6-5 | .